This TCR beta chain was retrieved from a study of PD-L1 blockade in urothelial cancer. Assay: immunoSEQ multiplex PCR; the TCRdb copy retains only in-frame clones and omits some. The table has about 30,000 clones, roughly nine tenths seen once. V lost 5 bases and J lost 4; bases outside the gene matches: 6. The CDR3 totals 14 residues. Germline CDR1 is SGHAT and CDR2 is FQNNGV. Regarding the study as a whole: Below-median pretreatment blood TCR clonality was a predictor of better survival.

As concerns this clone: Its antigen is undetermined.

Time point: peripheral blood 6 weeks after treatment start. The sequenced sample was PBMCs, obtained around atezolizumab (anti-PD-L1) treatment. The sequence was collected from an elderly man with urothelial cancer. The rearrangement links TRBV11-2 to TRBJ2-7; the match to TRBD2 covers 9 bases. As DNA, the CDR3 is TGTGCCAGCAGCCCTGGACTAGCGAGATACGAGCAGTACTTC. Residues: CASSPGLARYEQYF.